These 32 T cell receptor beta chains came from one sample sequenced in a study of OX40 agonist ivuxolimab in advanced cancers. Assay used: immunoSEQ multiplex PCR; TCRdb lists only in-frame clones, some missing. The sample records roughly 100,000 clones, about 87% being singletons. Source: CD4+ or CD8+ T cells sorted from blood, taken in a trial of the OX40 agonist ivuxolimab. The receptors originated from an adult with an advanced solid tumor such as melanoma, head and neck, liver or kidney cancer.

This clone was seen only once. The CDR3 spells CSVEGGTGDYEQYF. CDR3 nucleotides: TGCAGCGTTGAGGGTGGGACAGGCGACTACGAGCAGTACTTC. The gene calls are TRBV29-1 and TRBJ2-5; 8 positions agree with TRBD1. The J call may be wrong; the DNA end is better matched by TRBJ2-7. CDR1 is SQVTM, CDR2 ANQGSEA, per germline. This CDR3 contains 14 residues.

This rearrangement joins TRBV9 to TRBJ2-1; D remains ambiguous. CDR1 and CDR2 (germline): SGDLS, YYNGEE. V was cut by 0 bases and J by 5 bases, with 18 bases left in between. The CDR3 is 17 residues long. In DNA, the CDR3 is TGTGCCAGCAGCGTAGCTCTAGGACCTCCCCGAAACAATGAGCAGTTCTTC. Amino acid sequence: CASSVALGPPRNNEQFF.

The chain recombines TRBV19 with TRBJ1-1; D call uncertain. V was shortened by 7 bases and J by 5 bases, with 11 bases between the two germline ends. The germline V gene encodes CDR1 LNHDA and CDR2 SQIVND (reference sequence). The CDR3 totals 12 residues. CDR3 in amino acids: CASTKSGTEAFF. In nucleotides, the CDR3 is TGTGCCAGTACTAAAAGCGGGACTGAAGCTTTCTTT.

CDR3 in amino acids: CASSSLAGGDYEQYF. The CDR3 bases are TGTGCCAGCAGCTCGCTAGCGGGAGGGGATTACGAGCAGTACTTC. The chain joins TRBV5-4 to TRBJ2-5; the match to TRBD2 covers 12 bases. The assigned J gene may be wrong: the sequence end matches TRBJ2-7 better. Germline CDR1 SGHNT, CDR2 YYREEE (reference sequence). The CDR3 has 15 amino acids.

The CDR3 region is CASSEGPPGTDTQYF. In DNA form, the CDR3 reads TGTGCCAGCAGTGAAGGTCCTCCTGGCACAGATACGCAGTATTTT. V usage is TRBV2 and J usage is TRBJ2-3; D is ambiguous. Trimming took off 1 base at V and 1 base at J, with 9 bases between the two ends. This CDR3 region has 15 residues. Germline CDR1 SNHLY, CDR2 FYNNEI.

CDR3 residues: CASSAAFIDEQFF. In DNA form, the CDR3 reads TGTGCCAGCAGCGCGGCGTTTATCGATGAGCAGTTCTTC. V and J are TRBV5-6 and TRBJ2-1; D call uncertain. Germline V lookup: CDR1 SGHDT, CDR2 YYEEEE. Trimming took 4 bases from V and 8 from J, leaving 13 bases between them. This CDR3 is built from 13 residues.

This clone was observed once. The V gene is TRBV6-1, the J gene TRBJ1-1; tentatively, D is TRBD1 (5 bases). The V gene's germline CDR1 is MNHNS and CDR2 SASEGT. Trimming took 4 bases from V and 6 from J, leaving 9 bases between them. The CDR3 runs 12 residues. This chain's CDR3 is CASSGGTSEAFF. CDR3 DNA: TGTGCCAGCAGTGGGGGCACCTCTGAAGCTTTCTTT.

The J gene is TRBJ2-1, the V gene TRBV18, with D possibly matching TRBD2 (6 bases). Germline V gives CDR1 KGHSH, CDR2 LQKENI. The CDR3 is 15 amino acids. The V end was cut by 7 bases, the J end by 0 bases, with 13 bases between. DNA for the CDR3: TGTGCCAGCTACGGGGGTCCCAGCTCCTACAATGAGCAGTTCTTC. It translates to CASYGGPSSYNEQFF.

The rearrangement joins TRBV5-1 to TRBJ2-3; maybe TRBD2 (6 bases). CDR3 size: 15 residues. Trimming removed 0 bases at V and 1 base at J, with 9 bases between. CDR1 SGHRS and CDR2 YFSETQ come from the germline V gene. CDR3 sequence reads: CASSLVASGTDTQYF. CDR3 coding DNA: TGCGCCAGCAGCTTGGTTGCTAGCGGCACAGATACGCAGTATTTT.

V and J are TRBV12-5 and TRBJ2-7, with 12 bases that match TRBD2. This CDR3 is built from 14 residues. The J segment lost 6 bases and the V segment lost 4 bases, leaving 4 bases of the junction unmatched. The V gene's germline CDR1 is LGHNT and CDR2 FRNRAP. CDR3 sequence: CASGWGLAGPEQYF. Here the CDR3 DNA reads TGTGCTAGTGGTTGGGGACTAGCGGGTCCCGAGCAGTACTTC.

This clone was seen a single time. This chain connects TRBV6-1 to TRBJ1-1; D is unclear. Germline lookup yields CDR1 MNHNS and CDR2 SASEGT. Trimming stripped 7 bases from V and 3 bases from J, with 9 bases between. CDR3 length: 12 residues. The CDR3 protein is CASIRGYTEAFF. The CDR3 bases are TGTGCCAGCATCCGCGGGTACACTGAAGCTTTCTTT.

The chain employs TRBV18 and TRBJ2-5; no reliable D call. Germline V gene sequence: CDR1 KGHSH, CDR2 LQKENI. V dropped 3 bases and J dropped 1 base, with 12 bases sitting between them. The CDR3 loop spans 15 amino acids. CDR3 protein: CASSPGQPRQETQYF. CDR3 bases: TGTGCCAGCTCACCCGGTCAGCCCCGCCAAGAGACCCAGTACTTC.

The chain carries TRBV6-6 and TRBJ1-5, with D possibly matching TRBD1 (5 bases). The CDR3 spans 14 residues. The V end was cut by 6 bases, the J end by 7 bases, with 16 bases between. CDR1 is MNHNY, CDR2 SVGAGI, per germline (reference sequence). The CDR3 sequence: CASRSGEEGQPQHF. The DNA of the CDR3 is TGTGCCAGCAGATCCGGGGAGGAGGGGCAGCCCCAGCATTTT.

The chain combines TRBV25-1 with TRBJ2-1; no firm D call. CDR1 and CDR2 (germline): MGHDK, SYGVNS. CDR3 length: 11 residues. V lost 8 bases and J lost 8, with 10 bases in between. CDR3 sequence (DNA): TGTGCCAGCCGGAGCTGGGATGAGCAGTTCTTC. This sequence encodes CASRSWDEQFF.

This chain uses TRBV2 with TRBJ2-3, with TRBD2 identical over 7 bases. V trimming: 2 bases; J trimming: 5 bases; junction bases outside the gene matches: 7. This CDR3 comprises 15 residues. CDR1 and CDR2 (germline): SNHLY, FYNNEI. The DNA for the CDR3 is TGTGCCAGCAGTGAACAAGCGGGACGTGGAGATACGCAGTATTTT. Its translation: CASSEQAGRGDTQYF.

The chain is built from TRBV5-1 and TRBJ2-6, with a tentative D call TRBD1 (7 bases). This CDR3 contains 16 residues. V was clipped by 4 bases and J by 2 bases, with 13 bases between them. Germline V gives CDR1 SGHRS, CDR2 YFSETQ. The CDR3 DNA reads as TGCGCCAGCAGCCTAACAGGGGAGGCTGGGGCCAACGTCCTGACTTTC. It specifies CASSLTGEAGANVLTF.

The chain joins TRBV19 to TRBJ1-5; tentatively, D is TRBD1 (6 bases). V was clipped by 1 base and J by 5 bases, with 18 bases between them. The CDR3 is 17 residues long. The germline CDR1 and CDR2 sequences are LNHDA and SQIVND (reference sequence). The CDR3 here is CASSIALGGGRDQPQHF. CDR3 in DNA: TGTGCCAGTAGTATAGCCCTAGGGGGAGGGCGGGATCAGCCCCAGCATTTT.

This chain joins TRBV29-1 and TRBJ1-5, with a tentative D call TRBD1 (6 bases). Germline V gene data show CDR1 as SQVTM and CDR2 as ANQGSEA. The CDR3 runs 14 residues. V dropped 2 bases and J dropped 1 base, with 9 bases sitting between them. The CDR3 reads CSVEYGGSNQPQHF. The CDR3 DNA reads TGCAGCGTTGAATACGGGGGCAGCAATCAGCCCCAGCATTTT.

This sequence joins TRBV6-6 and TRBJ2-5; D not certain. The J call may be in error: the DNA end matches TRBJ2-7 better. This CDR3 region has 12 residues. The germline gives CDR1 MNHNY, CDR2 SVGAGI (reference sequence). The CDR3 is CASSSPFREQYF. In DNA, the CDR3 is TGTGCCAGCAGTTCCCCCTTTCGCGAGCAGTACTTC.

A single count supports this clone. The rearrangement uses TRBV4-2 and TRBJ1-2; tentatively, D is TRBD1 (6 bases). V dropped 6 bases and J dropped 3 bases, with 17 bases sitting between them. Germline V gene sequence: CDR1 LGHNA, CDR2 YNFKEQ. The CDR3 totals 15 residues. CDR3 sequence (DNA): TGTGCCAGCAGTAATTGGGGGGCACAGGACTATGGCTACACCTTC. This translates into CASSNWGAQDYGYTF.

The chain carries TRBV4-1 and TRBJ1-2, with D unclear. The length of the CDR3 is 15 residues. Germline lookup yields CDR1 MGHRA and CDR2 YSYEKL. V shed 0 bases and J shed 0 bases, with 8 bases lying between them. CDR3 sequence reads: CASSQEGAPNYGYTF. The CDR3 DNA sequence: TGCGCCAGCAGCCAAGAAGGCGCGCCTAACTATGGCTACACCTTC.

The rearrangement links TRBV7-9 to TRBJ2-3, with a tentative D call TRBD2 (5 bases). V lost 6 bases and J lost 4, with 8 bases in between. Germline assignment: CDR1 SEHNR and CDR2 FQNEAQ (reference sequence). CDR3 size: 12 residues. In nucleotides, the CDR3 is TGTGCCAGCAGAAGCGGCCCAGATACGCAGTATTTT. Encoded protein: CASRSGPDTQYF. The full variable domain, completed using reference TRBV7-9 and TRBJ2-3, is DTGVSQNPRHKITKRGQNVTFRCDPISEHNRLYWYRQTLGQGPEFLTYFQNEAQLEKSRLLSDRFSAERPKGSFSTLEIQRTEQGDSAMYLCASRSGPDTQYFGPGTRLTVL.

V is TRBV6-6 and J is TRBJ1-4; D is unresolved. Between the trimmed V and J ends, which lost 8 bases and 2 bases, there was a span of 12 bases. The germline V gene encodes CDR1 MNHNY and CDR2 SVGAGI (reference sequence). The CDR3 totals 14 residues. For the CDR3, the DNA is TGTGCCAGCGGACCAGGAGGGACTAATGAAAAACTGTTTTTT. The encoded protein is CASGPGGTNEKLFF.

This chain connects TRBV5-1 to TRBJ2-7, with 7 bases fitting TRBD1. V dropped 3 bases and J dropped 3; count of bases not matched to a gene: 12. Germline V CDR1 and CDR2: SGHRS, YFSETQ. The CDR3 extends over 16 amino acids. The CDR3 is CASSSAGDSSIYEQYF. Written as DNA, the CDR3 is TGCGCCAGCAGCTCTGCTGGGGACAGTTCCATCTACGAGCAGTACTTC.

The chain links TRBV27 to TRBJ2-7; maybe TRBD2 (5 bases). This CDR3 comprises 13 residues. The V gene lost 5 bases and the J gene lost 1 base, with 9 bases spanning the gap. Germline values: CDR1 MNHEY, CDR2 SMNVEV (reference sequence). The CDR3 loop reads CASSPGLSYEQYF. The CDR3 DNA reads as TGTGCCAGCAGTCCCGGACTGTCCTACGAGCAGTACTTC.

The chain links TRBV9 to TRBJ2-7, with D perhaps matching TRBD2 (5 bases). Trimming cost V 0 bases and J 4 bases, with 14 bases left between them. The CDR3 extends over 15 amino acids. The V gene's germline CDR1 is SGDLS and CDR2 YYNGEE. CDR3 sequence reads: CASSVGGERLYEQYF. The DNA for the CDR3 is TGTGCCAGCAGCGTAGGTGGGGAGAGGCTGTACGAGCAGTACTTC.

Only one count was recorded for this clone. This CDR3 is CASSKQGLAGYNNEQFF. CDR3 in DNA: TGTGCCAGCAGCAAACAGGGACTAGCGGGATATAACAATGAGCAGTTCTTC. The chain recombines TRBV21-1 with TRBJ2-1; the D call in the table, TRBD2, was not verified against the DNA. TRBV21-1 is assigned pseudogene status. This CDR3 has 17 residues.

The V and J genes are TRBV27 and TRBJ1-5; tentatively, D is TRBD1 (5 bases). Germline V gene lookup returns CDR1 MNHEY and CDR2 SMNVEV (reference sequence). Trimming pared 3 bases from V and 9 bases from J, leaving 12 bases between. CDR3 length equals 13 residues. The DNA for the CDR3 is TGTGCCAGCAGTTTTTCGGGGGTGCGGCCCCAGCATTTT. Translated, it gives CASSFSGVRPQHF.

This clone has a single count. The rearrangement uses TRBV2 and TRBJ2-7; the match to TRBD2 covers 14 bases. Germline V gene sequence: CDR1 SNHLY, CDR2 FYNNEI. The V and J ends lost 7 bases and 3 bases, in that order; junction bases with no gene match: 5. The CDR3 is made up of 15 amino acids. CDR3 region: CASIPGLAGVYEQYF. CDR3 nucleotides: TGTGCCAGCATCCCGGGACTAGCGGGAGTCTACGAGCAGTACTTC.

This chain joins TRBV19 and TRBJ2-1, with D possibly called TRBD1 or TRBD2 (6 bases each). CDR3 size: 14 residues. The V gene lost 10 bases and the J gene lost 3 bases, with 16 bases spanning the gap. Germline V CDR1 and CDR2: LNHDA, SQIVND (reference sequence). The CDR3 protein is CATTTGALYNEQFF. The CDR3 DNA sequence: TGTGCCACCACAACGGGGGCTCTCTACAATGAGCAGTTCTTC.

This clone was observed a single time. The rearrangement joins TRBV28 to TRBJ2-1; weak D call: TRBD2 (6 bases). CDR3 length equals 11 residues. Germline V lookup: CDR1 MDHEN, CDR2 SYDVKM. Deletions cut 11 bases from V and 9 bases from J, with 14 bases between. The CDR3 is CAAALGGEQFF. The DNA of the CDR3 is TGTGCCGCAGCATTGGGGGGTGAGCAGTTCTTC.

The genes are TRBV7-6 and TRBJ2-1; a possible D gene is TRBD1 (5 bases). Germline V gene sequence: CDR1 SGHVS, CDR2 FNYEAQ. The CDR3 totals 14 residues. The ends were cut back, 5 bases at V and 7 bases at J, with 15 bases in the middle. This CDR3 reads CASSPFLNRNEQFF. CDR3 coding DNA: TGTGCCAGCAGCCCCTTCCTGAACAGGAATGAGCAGTTCTTC.